One and the same sample provided the 28 T cell receptor beta chains below, sequenced in a study of tumor-infiltrating lymphocytes in primary liver carcinoma. Total RNA amounting to 500 ng was the source from which TCR beta cDNA was made with a constant-region primer. Library construction for TCR beta comprised three nested multiplex PCR rounds performed with slightly modified ARM-PCR. Use of TRBV1-TRBV30 forward primers with a C-beta reverse primer characterized the first two PCR rounds, which lasted 10 cycles each. TCRdb passed the multiplex PCR reads through MiXCR, listing each CDR3 protein once. This sample yields some 320,000 distinct CDR3 sequences, of which 65% are seen a single time; roughly 9% belongs to the top ten. Germline DNA was extracted alongside blood RNA, which was obtained from unsorted whole blood. The sample consisted of peripheral blood. Receptor source: a man aged 35-49 years with primary liver carcinoma and hepatitis B virus infection.

This rearrangement joins TRBV4-1 to TRBJ2-3; TRBD2 matches at 11 bases. Unmatched junction bases numbered 8, after V lost 1 base and J lost 2 bases. The CDR3 length is 18 residues. Germline lookup yields CDR1 MGHRA and CDR2 YSYEKL. The chain's CDR3 is CASSQVSGRASHTDTQYF. CDR3 nucleotides: TGCGCCAGCAGCCAAGTTAGCGGGAGGGCCTCCCACACAGATACGCAGTATTTT.

A single count supports this clonotype. This sequence joins TRBV10-3 and TRBJ2-7; a possible D gene is TRBD1 (6 bases). This CDR3 is built from 14 residues. With 7 bases removed from V and 7 bases from J, the gap between germline ends came to 20 bases. Germline CDR1 and CDR2: ENHRY and SYGVKD. CDR3 protein: CAINVGTPGLEQYF. The CDR3 region has the DNA TGTGCCATCAATGTGGGGACACCTGGATTGGAGCAGTACTTC.

The V gene is TRBV11-2, the J gene TRBJ2-1; TRBD2 matches 11 bases. Germline loops: CDR1 SGHAT, CDR2 FQNNGV. This CDR3 is 15 amino acids long. V trimming: 10 bases; J trimming: 7 bases; junction bases outside the gene matches: 12. CDR3: CAIRDSGRAANEQFF. CDR3 DNA: TGTGCCATCAGAGATAGCGGGAGGGCAGCAAATGAGCAGTTCTTC.

Note on this clonotype: This could be a read error, since a much larger clone is one nucleotide away. The J gene is TRBJ2-1, the V gene TRBV11-2, with a possible D match to TRBD2 (6 bases). V gave up 5 bases and J gave up 4 bases, with 12 bases separating them. Per germline, CDR1 SGHAT and CDR2 FQNNGV. The length of the CDR3 is 14 residues. This CDR3 reads CASSRLVGYNEQFF. DNA for the CDR3: TGTGCCAGCAGCCGACTAGTGGGGTACAATGAGCAGTTCTTC.

Concerning this clonotype itself: One end of the junction does not line up with germline, which may come from a read error. This sequence joins TRBV11-1 and TRBJ2-1; 13 bases agree with TRBD2. The CDR3 contains 18 residues. Germline V lookup: CDR1 SGHAT, CDR2 FQDESV (reference sequence). The CDR3 bases are TGTGCCAGCAGCTTATGGACTAGCGGGAGTCTGAGAGGGAATGGGCAGTTCTTC. This translates into CASSLWTSGSLRGNGQFF.

This clonotype came up a few times. This could be a read error, since a much larger clone is one nucleotide away. This chain uses TRBV6-5 with TRBJ2-7, with 7 nucleotides matching TRBD1. Germline V gene data show CDR1 as MNHEY and CDR2 as SVGAGI. CDR3 length: 14 residues. CDR3 DNA sequence: TGTGCCAGCAGGACACGGGACAGAGCCTACGAGCGGTACTTC. Protein: CASRTRDRAYERYF.

Comment on this clonotype: This may arise from a read error, as a much more abundant clone is one base away. The chain links TRBV14 to TRBJ2-1; D gene ambiguous. The germline CDR1 and CDR2 sequences are SGHDN and FVKESK. V gave up 10 bases and J gave up 6 bases, with 10 bases separating them. This CDR3 has 11 residues. The CDR3 region has the DNA TGTGCCAACGGAATGGGCAATGAGCAGTTCTTC. The encoded protein is CANGMGNEQFF. The full variable domain, its missing parts supplied by reference TRBV14 and TRBJ2-1, is EAGVTQFPSHSVIEKGQTVTLRCDPISGHDNLYWYRRVMGKEIKFLLHFVKESKQDESGMPNNRFLAERTGGTYSTLKVQPAELEDSGVYFCANGMGNEQFFGPGTRLTVL.

This clonotype has ten or more counts. The chain is built from TRBV6-2 or TRBV6-3 and TRBJ1-5; D gene ambiguous. This CDR3 contains 15 residues. V was cut by 1 base and J by 0 bases, with 7 bases left in between. Germline V CDR1 and CDR2: MNHEY, SVGEGT. Written as DNA, the CDR3 is TGTGCCAGCAGTTACTGGGAGAATAGCAATCAGCCCCAGCATTTT. It encodes CASSYWENSNQPQHF.

This clonotype turned up a few times. V is TRBV28 and J is TRBJ2-2; TRBD1 might be the D (6 bases). Per germline, CDR1 MDHEN and CDR2 SYDVKM. V lost 6 bases and J lost 7, with 12 bases in between. This CDR3 comprises 13 residues. DNA of the CDR3: TGTGCCAGCAGCCCACAGGGTTACGGGGAGCTGTTTTTT. This translates into CASSPQGYGELFF.

This clonotype occurred many times. This chain joins TRBV6-2 or TRBV6-3 and TRBJ1-1; 7 bases map to TRBD1. This CDR3 region has 17 residues. CDR1 and CDR2 from the germline V gene are MNHEY and SVGEGT. V shed 0 bases and J 4 bases; nucleotides not matched to a gene: 11. This CDR3 reads CASSYSGPGGLSTEAFF. The CDR3 DNA is TGTGCCAGCAGTTACTCGGGGCCAGGGGGGCTGTCCACTGAAGCTTTCTTT.

Regarding this clonotype: Being one base from a much bigger clone, this may be a read error. This chain uses TRBV12-3 or TRBV12-4 with TRBJ2-2; D possibly uses TRBD1 or TRBD2 (5 bases each). The V gene lost 6 bases and the J gene lost 5 bases, with 22 bases spanning the gap. This CDR3 spans 17 amino acids. The CDR3 is CASRSPRQRAWTGELFF. CDR3 DNA sequence: TGTGCCAGCAGGTCACCCCGACAGAGGGCGTGGACCGGGGAGCTGTTTTTT.

The CDR3 loop reads CASSLAGGRTNTQYF. The CDR3 region has the DNA TGCGCCAGCAGCTTGGCAGGGGGCAGGACAAATACGCAGTATTTT. V is TRBV5-1 and J is TRBJ2-3, with 8 bases that match TRBD1. This CDR3 comprises 15 residues. Germline loops: CDR1 SGHRS, CDR2 YFSETQ. The junction had 7 bases not matched to a gene; V was cut back by 0 bases and J by 7 bases.

The rearrangement uses TRBV4-3 and TRBJ2-1; TRBD1 aligns across 11 bases. Per the germline V gene, CDR1 is LGHNA and CDR2 is YSLEER. CDR3 length: 18 amino acids. Here the CDR3 reads CAGSRAGGGQGAYNEQFF. The CDR3 DNA is TGCGCTGGCAGCCGGGCCGGCGGAGGACAGGGGGCTTACAATGAGCAGTTCTTC.

The count of this clonotype is one. Since a much larger clone is just one base distant, this may be a read error. This sequence joins TRBV19 and TRBJ2-1; D not certain. Looked up from germline, CDR1 is LNHDA and CDR2 is SQIVND (reference sequence). This CDR3 has 15 residues. The CDR3 DNA follows: TGTGCCAGTAGTGATTTAACCCCTAGGGTCAATGAGCGGTTCTTC. Residues: CASSDLTPRVNERFF.

As for this clonotype: The junction does not match germline at one end; this may be a read error. This chain uses TRBV11-1 with TRBJ2-1; TRBD1 matches at 9 bases. The V gene's germline CDR1 is SGHAT and CDR2 FQDESV (reference sequence). The CDR3 loop spans 16 amino acids. The CDR3 spells CAGSHQRQGAYNEQFF. CDR3 DNA sequence: TGTGCCGGCAGCCATCAACGACAGGGGGCCTACAATGAGCAGTTCTTC.

The CDR3 nucleotides read TGTGCCATCAGTGAGTCTAGGAGTGAGCAGTTCTTC. Amino acid sequence: CAISESRSEQFF. This chain links TRBV10-3 with TRBJ2-1; D is unclear. Trimming removed 0 bases at V and 9 bases at J, with 6 bases between. Germline V gene lookup returns CDR1 ENHRY and CDR2 SYGVKD. The CDR3 contains 12 residues.

As concerns this clonotype: A much larger clone differs by one base, so this may be a read error. V gene TRBV12-3 or TRBV12-4 combines with J gene TRBJ2-7; TRBD1 agrees at 8 bases. The CDR3 extends over 18 amino acids. V shed 5 bases and J 1 base; nucleotides not matched to a gene: 16. The CDR3: CASSIILGFRTGSYEQYF. DNA for the CDR3: TGTGCCAGCAGTATAATATTGGGCTTTAGGACAGGGTCCTACGAGCAGTACTTC.

As to this clonotype: Just one base apart from a much larger clone, this may be a read error. This chain uses TRBV12-3 or TRBV12-4 with TRBJ2-6; D is uncertain. V was cut by 7 bases and J by 3 bases, with 10 bases left in between. The CDR3 is 14 amino acids. The CDR3 DNA is TGTGCCAGCATCGACATGGTTGGGGCCAACGTCCTGACTTTC. Protein sequence: CASIDMVGANVLTF.

The chain couples TRBV28 to TRBJ1-2; the D gene is possibly TRBD1 (6 bases). Germline values: CDR1 MDHEN, CDR2 SYDVKM. Trimming pared 3 bases from V and 7 bases from J, leaving 9 bases between. The CDR3 has 12 amino acids. For the CDR3, the DNA is TGTGCCAGCAGTTTGCAGGGGCGTGGCTACACCTTC. This gives the protein CASSLQGRGYTF.

This clonotype showed up just a few times. J is TRBJ2-2 and V is TRBV10-1; TRBD2 aligns across 12 bases. The V segment lost 2 bases and the J segment 5 bases; nucleotides outside the gene matches: 0. This CDR3 is built from 15 residues. Germline V gives CDR1 WNHNN, CDR2 SYGVQD (reference sequence). The DNA of the CDR3 is TGCGCCAGCAGTGAGGGACTAGCGGGAACCGGGGAGCTGTTTTTT. Encoded protein: CASSEGLAGTGELFF.

Points on this clonotype: Since a much larger clone is just one base distant, this may be a read error. DNA for the CDR3: TGTGCCAGCAGCTCGACTGGGGAGGGCCCAGCCAAAAACATTCAGTACTTC. This codes for CASSSTGEGPAKNIQYF. V gene TRBV6-6 combines with J gene TRBJ2-4; 7 nucleotides line up with TRBD2. Trimming at V came to 6 bases and at J to 0 bases, leaving 11 bases not matched to a gene. The length of the CDR3 is 17 residues. The germline V gene has CDR1 MNHNY and CDR2 SVGAGI (reference sequence).

Remarks on this clonotype: Since a much larger clone is just one base distant, this may be a read error. V is TRBV4-1 and J is TRBJ1-2; a possible D gene is TRBD1 (6 bases). The CDR3 loop spans 16 amino acids. CDR1 MGHRA and CDR2 YSYEKL come from the germline V gene. The CDR3 spells CAGSQVEDRRLRGYTF. CDR3 nucleotides: TGCGCCGGCAGCCAAGTGGAAGACAGGAGGCTCCGCGGCTACACCTTC.

This chain links TRBV28 with TRBJ2-7, with D maybe TRBD2 (6 bases). Germline CDR1 MDHEN, CDR2 SYDVKM. The CDR3 spans 14 residues. The V gene lost 3 bases and the J gene lost 5 bases, with 14 bases spanning the gap. The CDR3 loop is CASSLSGTGDEQYV. For the CDR3, the DNA is TGTGCCAGCAGTTTGTCGGGGACGGGGGACGAGCAGTACGTC.

Comment on this clonotype: A much larger clonotype is one base distant, so this may be a read error. The conserved final phenylalanine or tryptophan is absent from the CDR3, which likely points to a read error. The chain carries TRBV28 and TRBJ2-7; 10 bases match TRBD1. V lost 5 bases to trimming and J lost 6 bases; unmatched junction nucleotides: 13. The germline V gene has CDR1 MDHEN and CDR2 SYDVKM. The CDR3 is 16 residues long. The CDR3 DNA sequence: TGTGCCAGCAGTACCTCCGGACAGGGGGGTAGTGGCGAGCAGTACCTC. Its translation is CASSTSGQGGSGEQYL.

This clonotype was seen only once. The rearrangement uses TRBV9 and TRBJ2-1; TRBD1 or TRBD2 may be the D gene (7 bases each). The germline CDR1 and CDR2 sequences are SGDLS and YYNGEE. CDR3 length: 15 amino acids. Trimming shortened V by 4 bases and J by 4 bases, and 15 bases separated the two germline ends. The CDR3, as DNA: TGTGCCAGCAGCCCCCAGGGGGGGCTTTACAATGAGCAGTTCTTC. Its protein product is CASSPQGGLYNEQFF.

This clonotype has a handful of counts. The chain links TRBV7-9 to TRBJ2-2; D call uncertain. The V end lost 4 bases, the J end lost 0 bases, and 6 bases lay between the germline ends. CDR1 and CDR2 (germline): SEHNR, FQNEAQ (reference sequence). The CDR3 length is 14 residues. In DNA form, the CDR3 reads TGTGCCAGCAGCTCCAGCGCGAACACCGGGGAGCTGTTTTTT. It yields the protein CASSSSANTGELFF.

This clonotype has a count of ten or more. The V gene is TRBV29-1, the J gene TRBJ2-5; D might be TRBD2 (6 bases). There are 12 residues in the CDR3. The V gene lost 7 bases and the J gene lost 5 bases, with 14 bases spanning the gap. The germline gives CDR1 SQVTM, CDR2 ANQGSEA. The CDR3 region is CSGGEEGETQYF. The DNA for the CDR3 is TGCAGCGGGGGGGAGGAGGGGGAGACCCAGTACTTC.

This clonotype appeared many times. CDR3 sequence (DNA): TGCGCCAGCAGCCAAGACGTAAATGCGAATCAGCCCCAGCATTTT. The encoded protein is CASSQDVNANQPQHF. V gene TRBV4-3 combines with J gene TRBJ1-5; D gene ambiguous. Deletions cut 0 bases from V and 4 bases from J, with 10 bases between. There are 15 residues in the CDR3. CDR1 and CDR2 (germline): LGHNA, YSLEER.